This TCR beta chain was retrieved from a study of T cells expressing NK-cell markers (dated by TCRdb to 2018 to 2021). As for the study more broadly: TCR beta-chain repertoires were profiled in sorted CD3+CD56+NKG2C+, CD3+CD56+NKG2C- and CD3+CD56-NKG2C+ T-cell subsets from fewer than 10 donors. Among the eight sequenced donors, seven were HCMV-seropositive and one was HCMV-seronegative. The study sequenced eight donors, all healthy volunteers chosen at random: three men and five women. Illumina HiSeq 2000/2500, MiSeq or NextSeq was used to sequence libraries as 2 x 150 bp reads.

Sequencing used an Illumina HiSeq 2000. The TCR beta cDNA libraries were made using 5'RACE template switching, a step that added both a universal primer site and unique molecular identifiers. Priming for cDNA synthesis came from the TCR beta constant segment, and two successive PCR amplification steps followed. Processing in the source paper ran as follows. MIGEC was used to demultiplex reads and group the reads by UMI, and MiTCR was used to assemble and quantify clonotypes. Only TCR cDNA sequences supported by at least two reads were kept to exclude erroneous sequences. The tcR package was used for downstream repertoire analysis, with clonotypes matched between fractions based on CDR3 nucleotide sequence plus V segment. VDJmatch was used to annotate antigen specificity against VDJdb, with one amino acid substitution allowed in CDR3. Once TCRdb had reprocessed the reads, it stored one entry per CDR3 protein sequence and supplied no DNA. Here the V and J calls rest on TCRdb's processing, not on the authors' analysis. Per the sample table, the count is 250,000 to 300,000 distinct CDR3 sequences. Around 4% of the sample goes to the ten largest clones.

Points the paper makes about the study in general: Those dominant clonotypes were again the most abundant among CD3+CD56-NKG2C+ cells in four donors, at 28.3-60.1%. Whether the expanded NKG2C-expressing T cell clones were specific for HCMV antigens was left unclear. In over five donors, the dominant CD3+CD56+NKG2C+ clonotypes were among the top 10 CD8+ clonotypes and accounted for about 1.0-7.5% of CD8+ T cells.

About this clonotype: The antigen it recognizes is unknown.

To determine HCMV serostatus, a commercial ELISA kit was used to detect HCMV-specific IgG in serum. Peripheral blood mononuclear cells were isolated from blood by Ficoll density gradient centrifugation. In the germline V gene, CDR1 corresponds to MNHEY and CDR2 to SVGAGI. The cysteine opens and the phenylalanine closes a CDR3 of 15 amino acids. No DNA accompanies this entry. The rearranged segments are TRBV6-5 and TRBJ1-4. The sequenced sample was blood T cells: a sorted CD56 or NKG2C T cell subset, CD4+ or CD8+ T cells, or bulk PBMC T cells (not recorded which). The clonotype was recovered from a woman aged 18 to 75 in good health. CDR3 reads: CASSYEGATNEKLFF.